This TCR beta chain was sequenced in a study of blood T cell repertoires in COVID-19. TCRdb's copy holds only in-frame clones and misses some; the assay was immunoSEQ multiplex PCR. The sample lists about 28,000 clones; over 75% were seen once. V was trimmed by 0 bases and J by 7 bases, leaving 7 bases between them. Germline CDR1 is LGHNA and CDR2 is YNFKEQ. The CDR3 runs to 14 residues. The receptor's source is a man between 65 and 80 years old with active COVID-19. The V gene is TRBV4-2, the J gene TRBJ1-6; D is unclear. What was sequenced was peripheral blood. The chain's CDR3 is CASSQEAVNSPLHF. In nucleotides, the CDR3 is TGTGCCAGCAGCCAAGAGGCCGTGAATTCACCCCTCCACTTT.